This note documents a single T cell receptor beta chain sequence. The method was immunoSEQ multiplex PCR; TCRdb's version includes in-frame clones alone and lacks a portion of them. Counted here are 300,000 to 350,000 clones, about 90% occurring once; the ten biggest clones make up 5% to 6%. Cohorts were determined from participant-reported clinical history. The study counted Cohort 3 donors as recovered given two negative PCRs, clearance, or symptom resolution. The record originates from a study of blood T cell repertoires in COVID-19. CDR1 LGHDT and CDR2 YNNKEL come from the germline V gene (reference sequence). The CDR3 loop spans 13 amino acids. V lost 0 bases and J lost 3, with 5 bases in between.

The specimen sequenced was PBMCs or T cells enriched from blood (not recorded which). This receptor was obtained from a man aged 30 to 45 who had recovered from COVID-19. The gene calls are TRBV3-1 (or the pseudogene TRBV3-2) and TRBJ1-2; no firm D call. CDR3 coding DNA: TGTGCCAGCAGCCAAGATCCGGACTATGGCTACACCTTC. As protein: CASSQDPDYGYTF.